The clone carrying this TCR beta chain has a handful of counts. The antigen is undetermined. TCR beta CDR3 sequences were amplified from RNA transcripts. First-round RT-PCR targeting the TCR CDR3 was performed with the HTBI primer set. TCRdb called the multiplex PCR reads again in MiXCR, with one record for every CDR3 protein. The table has 450,000 to 650,000 distinct CDR3 sequences, over 15% seen once. V was clipped by 6 bases and J by 4 bases, with 15 bases between them. Germline values: CDR1 DFQATT, CDR2 SNEGSKA (reference sequence). There are 13 residues in the CDR3. This entry is derived from a study of T cells in Graves' hyperthyroidism and ophthalmopathy. General study results and limits: Most thyroid clonotypes with frequency above 0.001 were detected in blood. A model using 13 V-J features told ophthalmopathy apart from stable hyperthyroidism.

The source of this sequence is a woman between 18 and 29 years old with Graves' ophthalmopathy. The sample comprised blood. The chain uses TRBV20-1 and TRBJ2-5; D is ambiguous. CDR3 residues: CSARTWLRETQYF. The CDR3 region has the DNA TGCAGTGCGCGGACCTGGTTAAGAGAGACCCAGTACTTC.